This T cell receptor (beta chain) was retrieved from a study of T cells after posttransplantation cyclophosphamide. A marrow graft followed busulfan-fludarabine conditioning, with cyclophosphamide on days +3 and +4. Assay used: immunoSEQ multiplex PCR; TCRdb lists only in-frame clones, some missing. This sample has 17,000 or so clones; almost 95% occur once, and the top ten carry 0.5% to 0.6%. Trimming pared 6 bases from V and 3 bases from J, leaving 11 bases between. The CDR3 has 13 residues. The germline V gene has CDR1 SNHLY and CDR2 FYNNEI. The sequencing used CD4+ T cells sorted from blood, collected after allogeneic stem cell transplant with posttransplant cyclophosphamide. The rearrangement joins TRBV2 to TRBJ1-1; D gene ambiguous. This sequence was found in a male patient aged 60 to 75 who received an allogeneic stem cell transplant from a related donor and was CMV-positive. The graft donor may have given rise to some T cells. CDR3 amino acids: CASSLAGYTEAFF. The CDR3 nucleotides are TGTGCCAGCAGCCTAGCGGGTTACACTGAAGCTTTCTTT.